This T cell receptor beta chain is drawn from a study of T-cell reconstitution after alpha-beta-depleted transplantation in children. Germline V gene data show CDR1 as SGHNT and CDR2 as YYREEE (reference sequence). The trim removed 4 bases at V and 0 bases at J, leaving 4 bases unmatched. The CDR3 is 14 residues long. Construction of the TCRbeta library involved unique molecular identifiers. Via MiXCR, TCRdb re-called the PCR reads, giving one row per CDR3 protein. This sample has around 680,000 distinct CDR3 sequences, with approximately 15% found just once. Many counts were recorded for this clonotype.

The receptor was derived from a human donor who donated a stem cell graft to a child with acute myeloid leukemia. The sequences come from PBMCs from the stem cell graft donor, collected from the stem cell graft. The chain recombines TRBV5-4 with TRBJ2-7, with 7 bases lining up with TRBD1. CDR3: CASSRTGASYEQYF. Written as DNA, the CDR3 is TGTGCCAGCAGCCGAACAGGGGCCTCCTACGAGCAGTACTTC.